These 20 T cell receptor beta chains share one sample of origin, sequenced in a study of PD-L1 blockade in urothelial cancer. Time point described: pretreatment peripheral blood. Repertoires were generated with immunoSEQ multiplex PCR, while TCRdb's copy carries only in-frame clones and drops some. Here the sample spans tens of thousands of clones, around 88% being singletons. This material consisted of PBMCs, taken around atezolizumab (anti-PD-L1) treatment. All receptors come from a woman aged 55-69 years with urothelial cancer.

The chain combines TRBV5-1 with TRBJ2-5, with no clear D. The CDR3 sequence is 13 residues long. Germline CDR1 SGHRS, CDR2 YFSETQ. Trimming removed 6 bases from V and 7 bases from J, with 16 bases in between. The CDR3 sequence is CASTGFSEATQYF. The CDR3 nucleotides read TGCGCCAGCACCGGGTTCAGTGAAGCGACCCAGTACTTC.

CDR3 region: CASREGNSEQYF. The CDR3 coding sequence is TGTGCCTCCCGCGAGGGCAACAGCGAGCAGTACTTC. The genes are TRBV10-3 and TRBJ2-7, with D possibly matching TRBD2 (5 bases). Per the germline V gene, CDR1 is ENHRY and CDR2 is SYGVKD. There are 12 residues in the CDR3. V was clipped by 11 bases and J by 6 bases, with 17 bases between them.

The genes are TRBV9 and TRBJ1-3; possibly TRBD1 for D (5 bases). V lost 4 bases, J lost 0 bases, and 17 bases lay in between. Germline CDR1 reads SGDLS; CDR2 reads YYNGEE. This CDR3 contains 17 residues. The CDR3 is CASSPDWGWTSGNTIYF. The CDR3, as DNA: TGTGCCAGCAGCCCCGACTGGGGCTGGACCTCTGGAAACACCATATATTTT.

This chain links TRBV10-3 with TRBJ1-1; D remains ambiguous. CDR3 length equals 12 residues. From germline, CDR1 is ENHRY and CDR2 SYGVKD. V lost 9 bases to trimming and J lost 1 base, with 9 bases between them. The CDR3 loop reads CAISDKNTEAFF. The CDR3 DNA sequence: TGTGCCATTTCCGACAAGAACACTGAAGCTTTCTTT.

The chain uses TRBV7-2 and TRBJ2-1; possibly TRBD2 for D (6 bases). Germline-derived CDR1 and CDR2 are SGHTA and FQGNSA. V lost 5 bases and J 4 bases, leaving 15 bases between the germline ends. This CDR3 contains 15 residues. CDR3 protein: CASSPRSGGYNEQFF. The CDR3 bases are TGTGCCAGCAGCCCTCGATCTGGGGGGTACAATGAGCAGTTCTTC.

The DNA of the CDR3 is TGCGCCAGCAGCTTGAGACAGGGGGATGAAAAACTGTTTTTT. Its translation: CASSLRQGDEKLFF. The chain is built from TRBV5-1 and TRBJ1-4; TRBD1 agrees at 9 bases. The CDR3 has 14 residues. Germline CDR1 reads SGHRS; CDR2 reads YFSETQ. Trimming at V came to 1 base and at J to 6 bases, leaving 1 base not matched to a gene.

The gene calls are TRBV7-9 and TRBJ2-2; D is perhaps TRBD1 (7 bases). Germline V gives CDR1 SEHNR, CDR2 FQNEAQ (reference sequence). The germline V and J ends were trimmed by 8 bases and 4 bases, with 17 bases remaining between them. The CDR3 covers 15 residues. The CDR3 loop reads CASRGYRGGTGELFF. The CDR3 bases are TGTGCCAGCCGTGGCTACAGGGGAGGCACCGGGGAGCTGTTTTTT.

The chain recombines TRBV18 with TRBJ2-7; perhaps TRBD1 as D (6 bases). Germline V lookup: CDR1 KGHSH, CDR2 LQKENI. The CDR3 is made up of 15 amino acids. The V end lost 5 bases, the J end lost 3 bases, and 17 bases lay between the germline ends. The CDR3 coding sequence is TGTGCCAGCTCATCGGGTGGGGACACGTACTACGAGCAGTACTTC. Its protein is CASSSGGDTYYEQYF.

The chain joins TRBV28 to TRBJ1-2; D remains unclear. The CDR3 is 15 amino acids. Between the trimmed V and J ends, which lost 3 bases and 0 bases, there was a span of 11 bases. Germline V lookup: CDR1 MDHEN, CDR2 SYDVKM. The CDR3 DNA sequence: TGTGCCAGCAGTTTTATCCGGAGATCTAACTATGGCTACACCTTC. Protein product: CASSFIRRSNYGYTF.

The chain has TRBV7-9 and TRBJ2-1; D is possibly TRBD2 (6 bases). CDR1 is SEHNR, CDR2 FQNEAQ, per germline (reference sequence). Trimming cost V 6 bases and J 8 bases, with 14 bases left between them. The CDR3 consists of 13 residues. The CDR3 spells CASSYQERDEQFF. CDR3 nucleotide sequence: TGTGCCAGCAGTTATCAGGAGCGGGATGAGCAGTTCTTC.

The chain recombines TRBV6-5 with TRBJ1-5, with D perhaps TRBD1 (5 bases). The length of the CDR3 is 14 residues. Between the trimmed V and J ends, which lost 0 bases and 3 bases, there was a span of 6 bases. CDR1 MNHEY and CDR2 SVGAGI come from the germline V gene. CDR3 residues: CASSYSRDNQPQHF. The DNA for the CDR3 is TGTGCCAGCAGTTACTCCAGGGACAATCAGCCCCAGCATTTT.

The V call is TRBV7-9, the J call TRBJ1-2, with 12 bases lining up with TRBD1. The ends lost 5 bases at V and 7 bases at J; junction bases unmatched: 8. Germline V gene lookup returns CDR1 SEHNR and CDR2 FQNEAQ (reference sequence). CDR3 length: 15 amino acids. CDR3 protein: CASSHRDRGLAGYTF. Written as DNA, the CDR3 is TGTGCCAGCAGCCACCGGGACAGGGGGCTTGCTGGCTACACCTTC.

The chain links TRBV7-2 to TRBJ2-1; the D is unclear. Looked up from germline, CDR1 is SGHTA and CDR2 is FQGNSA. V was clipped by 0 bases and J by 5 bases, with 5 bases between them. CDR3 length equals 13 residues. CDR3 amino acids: CASSLALNNEQFF. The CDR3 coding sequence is TGTGCCAGCAGCTTAGCACTCAACAATGAGCAGTTCTTC.

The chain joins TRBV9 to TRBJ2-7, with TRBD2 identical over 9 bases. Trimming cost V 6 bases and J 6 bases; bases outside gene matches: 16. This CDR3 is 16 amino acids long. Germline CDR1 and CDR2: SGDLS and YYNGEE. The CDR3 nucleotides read TGTGCCAGCACCACAGGGGCCCGCGGGAGGGCCACCGAGCAGTACTTC. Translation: CASTTGARGRATEQYF.

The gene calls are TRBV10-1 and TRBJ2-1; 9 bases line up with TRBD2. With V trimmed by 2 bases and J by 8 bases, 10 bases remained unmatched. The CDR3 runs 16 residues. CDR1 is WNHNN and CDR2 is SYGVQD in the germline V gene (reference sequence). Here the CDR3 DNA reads TGCGCCAGCAGTGAGGCTGGGCGGGAGGGCCCCTATGAGCAGTTCTTC. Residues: CASSEAGREGPYEQFF.

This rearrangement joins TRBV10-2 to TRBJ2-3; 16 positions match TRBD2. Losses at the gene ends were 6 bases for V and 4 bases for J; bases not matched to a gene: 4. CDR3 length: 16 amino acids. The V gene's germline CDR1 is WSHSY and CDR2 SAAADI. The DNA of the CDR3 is TGCGCCAGCAGCCCCGGGACTAGCGGGGGGGCAGATACGCAGTATTTT. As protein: CASSPGTSGGADTQYF.

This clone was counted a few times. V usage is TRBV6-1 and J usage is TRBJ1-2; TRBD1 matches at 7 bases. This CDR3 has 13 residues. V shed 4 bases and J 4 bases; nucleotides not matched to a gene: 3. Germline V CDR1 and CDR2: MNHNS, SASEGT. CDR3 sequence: CASSGTGAYGYTF. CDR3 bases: TGTGCCAGCAGTGGAACAGGGGCCTATGGCTACACCTTC.

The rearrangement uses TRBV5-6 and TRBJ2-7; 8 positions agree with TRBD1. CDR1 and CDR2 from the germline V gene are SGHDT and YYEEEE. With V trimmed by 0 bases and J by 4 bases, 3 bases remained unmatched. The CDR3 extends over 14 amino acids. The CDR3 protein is CASSLGTGLYEQYF. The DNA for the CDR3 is TGTGCCAGCAGCTTGGGGACAGGGCTTTACGAGCAGTACTTC.

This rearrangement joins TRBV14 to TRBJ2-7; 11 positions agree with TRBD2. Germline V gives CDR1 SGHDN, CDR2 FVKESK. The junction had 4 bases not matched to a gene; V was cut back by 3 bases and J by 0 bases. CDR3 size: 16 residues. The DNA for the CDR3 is TGTGCCAGCAGCCAGCACACTAGCGGGGGCTCCTACGAGCAGTACTTC. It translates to CASSQHTSGGSYEQYF.

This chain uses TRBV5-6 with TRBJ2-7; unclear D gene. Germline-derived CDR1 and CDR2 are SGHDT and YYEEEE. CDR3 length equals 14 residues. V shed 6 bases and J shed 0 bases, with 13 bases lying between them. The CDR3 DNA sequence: TGTGCCAGCACTAATTCCGCGAGCTCCTACGAGCAGTACTTC. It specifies CASTNSASSYEQYF.